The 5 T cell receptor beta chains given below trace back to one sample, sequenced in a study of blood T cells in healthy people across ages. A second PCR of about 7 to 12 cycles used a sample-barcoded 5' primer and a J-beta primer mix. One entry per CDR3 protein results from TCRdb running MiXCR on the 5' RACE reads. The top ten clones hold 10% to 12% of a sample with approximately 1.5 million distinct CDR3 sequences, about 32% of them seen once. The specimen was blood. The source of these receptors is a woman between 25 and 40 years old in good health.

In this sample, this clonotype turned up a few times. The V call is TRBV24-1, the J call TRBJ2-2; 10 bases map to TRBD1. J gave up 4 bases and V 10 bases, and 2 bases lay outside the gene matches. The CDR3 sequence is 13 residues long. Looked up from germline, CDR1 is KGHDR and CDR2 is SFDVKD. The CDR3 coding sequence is TGTGCCACTCGACAGGGGGCCACCGGGGAGCTGTTTTTT. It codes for CATRQGATGELFF.

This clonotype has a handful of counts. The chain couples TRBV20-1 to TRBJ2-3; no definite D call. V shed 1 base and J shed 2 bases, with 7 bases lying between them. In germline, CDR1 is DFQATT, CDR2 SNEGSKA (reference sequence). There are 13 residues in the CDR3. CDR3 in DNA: TGCAGTGCTAGAGCCTCCGTCACAGATACGCAGTATTTT. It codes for CSARASVTDTQYF.

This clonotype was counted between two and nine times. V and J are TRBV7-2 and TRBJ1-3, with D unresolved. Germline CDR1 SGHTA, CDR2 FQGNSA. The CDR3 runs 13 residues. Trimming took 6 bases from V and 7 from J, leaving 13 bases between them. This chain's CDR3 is CASSFAVGNTIYF. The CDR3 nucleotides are TGTGCCAGCAGTTTTGCCGTCGGTAACACCATATATTTT.

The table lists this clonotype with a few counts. CDR3 bases: TGCGCCAGCAGCTTGAGTTCGGGGAGTGAAAAACTGTTTTTT. Translated, it gives CASSLSSGSEKLFF. The chain combines TRBV5-1 with TRBJ1-4; no definite D call. V was shortened by 1 base and J by 7 bases, with 11 bases between the two germline ends. Germline values: CDR1 SGHRS, CDR2 YFSETQ. CDR3 length: 14 amino acids.

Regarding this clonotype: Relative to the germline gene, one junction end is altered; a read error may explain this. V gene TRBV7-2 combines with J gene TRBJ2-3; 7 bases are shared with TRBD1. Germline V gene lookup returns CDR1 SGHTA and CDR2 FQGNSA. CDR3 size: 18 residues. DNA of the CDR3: TGCGCCAGCAGCTTAGCGCGGGCAGGGGGACGGACCACAGATACGCAGTATTTT. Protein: CASSLARAGGRTTDTQYF.